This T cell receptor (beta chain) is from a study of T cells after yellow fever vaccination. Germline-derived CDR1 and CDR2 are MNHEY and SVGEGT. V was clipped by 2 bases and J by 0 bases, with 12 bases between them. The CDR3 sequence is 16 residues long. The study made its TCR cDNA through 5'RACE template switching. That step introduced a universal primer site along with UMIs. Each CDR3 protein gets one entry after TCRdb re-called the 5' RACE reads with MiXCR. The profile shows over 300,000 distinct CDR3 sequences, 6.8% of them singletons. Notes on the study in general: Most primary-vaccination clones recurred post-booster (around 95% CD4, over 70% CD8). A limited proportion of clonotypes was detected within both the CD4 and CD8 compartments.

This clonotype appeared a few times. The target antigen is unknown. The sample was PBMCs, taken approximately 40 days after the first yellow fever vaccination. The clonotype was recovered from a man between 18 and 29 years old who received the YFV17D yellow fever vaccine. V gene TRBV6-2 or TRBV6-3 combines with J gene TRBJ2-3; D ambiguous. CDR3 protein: CASSYEAAPSTDTQYF. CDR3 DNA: TGTGCCAGCAGTTACGAGGCGGCCCCTAGCACAGATACGCAGTATTTT.